Presented here are 20 T cell receptor beta chains from one specimen sequenced in a study of T cell clonality in common variable immunodeficiency. General observations from the study: Common variable immunodeficiency TCR beta sequences reportedly had fewer deletions and N-nucleotide insertions.

Repertoires were generated with immunoSEQ multiplex PCR, while TCRdb's copy carries only in-frame clones and drops some. The repertoire consists of thousands of clones, none detected only once. Their antigen targets remain unknown. The sequenced material came from peripheral blood mononuclear cells. These receptor sequences come from a human donor with common variable immunodeficiency.

Concerning this clone: The read stops 3 residues short of the end of the CDR3; the missing end is completed from the germline J gene. The rearrangement uses TRBV7-2 and TRBJ2-7; D remains unclear. V was trimmed by 3 bases and J by 3 bases, leaving 12 bases between them. The CDR3 extends over 14 amino acids. Germline loops: CDR1 SGHTA, CDR2 FQGNSA. CDR3 bases read: TGTGCCAGCAGCTTGCACGGTCCGGGCTACGAG. Protein product: CASSLHGPGYE. The entire CDR3 protein reads CASSLHGPGYEQYF.

This clone was counted a few times. The CDR3 extends 3 residues past the end of the read, so its final part is completed from the germline J gene. The chain combines TRBV5-6 with TRBJ2-7, with 7 positions matching TRBD1. The CDR3 is made up of 13 amino acids. Germline V gene lookup returns CDR1 SGHDT and CDR2 YYEEEE. Germline trimming cut 2 bases from V and 3 bases from J; bases unmatched to any gene: 2. CDR3 DNA (partial): TGTGCCAGCAGCTTTCCAGGGGGCTACGAG. Its protein is CASSFPGGYE. In full, the CDR3 reads CASSFPGGYEQYF.

Regarding this clone: The read halts 3 residues ahead of the CDR3 end, with the missing end drawn from the germline J gene. This chain joins TRBV19 and TRBJ2-3; 8 positions agree with TRBD2. Germline lookup yields CDR1 LNHDA and CDR2 SQIVND (reference sequence). Trimming took 2 bases from V and 1 from J; bases not matched to a gene: 5. The length of the CDR3 is 16 residues. CDR3 bases read: TGTGCCAGTAGTATATTCGCGGGAGGAGGCACAGATACG. It encodes CASSIFAGGGTDT. The complete CDR3 protein is CASSIFAGGGTDTQYF. Based on the CDR3 plus reference TRBV19 and TRBJ2-3, the full variable domain is DGGITQSPKYLFRKEGQNVTLSCEQNLNHDAMYWYRQDPGQGLRLIYYSQIVNDFQKGDIAEGYSVSREKKESFPLTVTSAQKNPTAFYLCASSIFAGGGTDTQYFGPGTRLTVL.

Comments on this clone: Read data end 3 residues before the CDR3 end; the end is taken from the germline J gene. The chain is built from TRBV18 and TRBJ2-1; 10 bases are shared with TRBD2. J gave up 7 bases and V 3 bases, and 12 bases lay outside the gene matches. The CDR3 covers 17 residues. Germline CDR1 reads KGHSH; CDR2 reads LQKENI. The CDR3 region is CASSPQTSGPTQNEQFF. Incomplete CDR3 DNA: TGTGCCAGCTCACCTCAGACTAGCGGGCCTACCCAGAATGAG.

Details on this clone: Coverage ceases 3 residues before the CDR3 finishes, and the germline J gene fills in the end. The V call is TRBV7-2, the J call TRBJ2-1; no clear D gene. The germline V and J ends were trimmed by 1 base and 9 bases, with 10 bases remaining between them. Germline V lookup: CDR1 SGHTA, CDR2 FQGNSA. This CDR3 is built from 13 residues. The part of the CDR3 DNA that was read is TGTGCCAGCAGCTTAGTAACGGTCGGTGAG. It yields the protein CASSLVTVGE. The CDR3 in its entirety is CASSLVTVGEQFF.

Concerning this clone: The read ends 3 residues before the CDR3 terminus; that terminus is restored from the germline J gene. The genes are TRBV19 and TRBJ1-1; D may be TRBD1 (5 bases). The CDR3 has 12 residues. Trimming removed 6 bases at V and 7 bases at J, with 12 bases between. Germline lookup yields CDR1 LNHDA and CDR2 SQIVND (reference sequence). The part of the CDR3 DNA that was read is TGTGCCAGTAGGCGGGACTTAAATGAA. Its translation: CASRRDLNE. The CDR3, in full, reads CASRRDLNEAFF.

This clone was seen a handful of times. Incomplete CDR3 DNA: TGTGCCAGCAAGGGGACAGGGGATCTTTATGAG. It specifies CASKGTGDLYE. In full, the CDR3 is CASKGTGDLYEQFF. V and J are TRBV2 and TRBJ2-1; 10 nucleotides line up with TRBD1. The read ends 3 residues early relative to the CDR3; the germline J gene fills the gap. Germline V gene data show CDR1 as SNHLY and CDR2 as FYNNEI. Germline trimming cut 7 bases from V and 8 bases from J; bases unmatched to any gene: 8. This CDR3 is 14 amino acids long.

With respect to this clone: From the germline J gene comes the end of the CDR3, since the read stops 3 residues before it. The rearrangement links TRBV10-3 to TRBJ2-7; 9 bases match TRBD1. V shed 4 bases and J 6 bases; nucleotides not matched to a gene: 10. Germline CDR1 and CDR2: ENHRY and SYGVKD. The CDR3 sequence is 15 residues long. The sequenced CDR3 bases are TGTGCCATCAGTGGCTACAGGGGGCCTTTTGCCGAG. This gives the protein CAISGYRGPFAE. The whole CDR3 protein reads CAISGYRGPFAEQYF.

Concerning this clone: The read finishes 3 residues shy of the CDR3 end, and the germline J gene is used to complete it. V is TRBV6-1 and J is TRBJ2-3; 10 bases agree with TRBD1. Germline CDR1 reads MNHNS; CDR2 reads SASEGT. The CDR3 contains 15 residues. Trimming removed 4 bases from V and 1 base from J; junction bases left unmatched: 2. The sequenced part of the CDR3 DNA is TGTGCCAGCAGTGCGGACAGGGGGGGCACAGATACG. Translated, it gives CASSADRGGTDT. The complete CDR3 protein is CASSADRGGTDTQYF.

This clone showed up just a few times. The read gets to within 3 residues of the CDR3 end, and the germline J gene fills in the rest. V usage is TRBV7-6 and J usage is TRBJ2-7; maybe TRBD2 (6 bases). Germline lookup yields CDR1 SGHVS and CDR2 FNYEAQ. The CDR3 length is 14 residues. With 2 bases removed from V and 3 bases from J, the gap between germline ends came to 11 bases. CDR3 in amino acids: CASSLLAVHYEQYF. The CDR3 bases that were read are TGTGCCAGCAGCTTATTAGCGGTCCACTACGAG.

This clone was picked up a small number of times. The read finishes 3 residues shy of the CDR3 end, and the germline J gene is used to complete it. The chain has TRBV19 and TRBJ2-1, with 8 bases lining up with TRBD2. Germline V gene lookup returns CDR1 LNHDA and CDR2 SQIVND (reference sequence). CDR3 length: 15 amino acids. Trimming cost V 7 bases and J 0 bases; bases outside gene matches: 5. CDR3 DNA, as far as it was read: TGTGCCAGTACCCCGGGGGGGAGCTCCTACAATGAG. Its translation is CASTPGGSSYNE. The whole CDR3 region reads CASTPGGSSYNEQFF.

There are a few counts of this clone. The read ends 3 residues before the CDR3 terminus; that terminus is restored from the germline J gene. This chain joins TRBV7-2 and TRBJ1-2, with D unresolved. CDR1 and CDR2 from the germline V gene are SGHTA and FQGNSA. CDR3 length: 13 amino acids. The DNA read from the CDR3 is TGTGCCAGCAGCTTAGCCAAAAATGGCGGC. Its translation: CASSLAKNGG. The complete CDR3 protein is CASSLAKNGGYTF. The entire variable domain, with the rest obtained from reference TRBV7-2 and TRBJ1-2, is as follows: GAGVSQSPSNKVTEKGKDVELRCDPISGHTALYWYRQSLGQGLEFLIYFQGNSAPDKSGLPSDRFSAERTGGSVSTLTIQRTQQEDSAVYLCASSLAKNGGYTFGSGTRLTVV.

Regarding this clone: The read finishes 3 residues shy of the CDR3 end, and the germline J gene is used to complete it. The chain has TRBV7-9 and TRBJ2-1; 9 nucleotides line up with TRBD1. The CDR3 length is 15 residues. V trimming: 3 bases; J trimming: 8 bases; junction bases outside the gene matches: 8. Germline-derived CDR1 and CDR2 are SEHNR and FQNEAQ (reference sequence). This CDR3 is CASSLGDRDFDEQFF. CDR3 DNA, as far as it was read: TGTGCCAGCAGCTTGGGGGACAGGGATTTCGATGAG.

This clone has only a few counts. The CDR3 end is not reached by the read, which stops 3 residues before it; the germline J gene fills it in. V gene TRBV19 combines with J gene TRBJ1-1, with 9 bases lining up with TRBD1. This CDR3 comprises 16 residues. The ends lost 7 bases at V and 0 bases at J; junction bases unmatched: 9. Germline V gene sequence: CDR1 LNHDA, CDR2 SQIVND (reference sequence). The sequenced part of the CDR3 DNA is TGTGCCAGTAACAGAAGACAGGGGGAAATGAACACTGAA. Translating gives CASNRRQGEMNTE. The whole CDR3 sequence reads CASNRRQGEMNTEAFF.

This clone was seen a few times. The read ends 3 residues shy of where the CDR3 ends; the end is completed using the germline J gene. The rearrangement links TRBV7-2 to TRBJ1-1; no clear D. The length of the CDR3 is 12 residues. With 3 bases removed from V and 5 bases from J, the gap between germline ends came to 7 bases. CDR1 SGHTA and CDR2 FQGNSA come from the germline V gene. CDR3 DNA, as far as it was read: TGTGCCAGCAGCTTCTATCGGACTGAA. It specifies CASSFYRTE. The whole CDR3 reads CASSFYRTEAFF. Together with reference TRBV7-2 and TRBJ1-1, the CDR3 gives the full variable domain: GAGVSQSPSNKVTEKGKDVELRCDPISGHTALYWYRQSLGQGLEFLIYFQGNSAPDKSGLPSDRFSAERTGGSVSTLTIQRTQQEDSAVYLCASSFYRTEAFFGQGTRLTVV.

This clone was seen only a few times. The read ends 3 residues before the CDR3 terminus; that terminus is restored from the germline J gene. The chain recombines TRBV7-6 with TRBJ2-1; the D gene is possibly TRBD2 (6 bases). This CDR3 is built from 17 residues. V dropped 0 bases and J dropped 4 bases, with 16 bases sitting between them. Germline CDR1 SGHVS, CDR2 FNYEAQ. This chain's CDR3 is CASSLASGLTTYNEQFF. The DNA read from the CDR3 is TGTGCCAGCAGCTTAGCTAGCGGTCTAACAACATACAATGAG.

This clone was counted a few times. Read data end 3 residues before the CDR3 end; the end is taken from the germline J gene. The gene calls are TRBV6-1 and TRBJ2-5; a possible D gene is TRBD1 (6 bases). The CDR3 totals 15 residues. The germline gives CDR1 MNHNS, CDR2 SASEGT. V was cut by 1 base and J by 5 bases, with 14 bases left in between. CDR3 DNA, as far as it was read: TGTGCCAGCAGTGAAGACGTAGGGGGTTGGGAGACC. Amino acid sequence: CASSEDVGGWET. The full CDR3 protein reads CASSEDVGGWETQYF.

As for this clone: The CDR3 end falls 3 residues outside the read, so it is completed with the germline J gene. The chain links TRBV2 to TRBJ2-1, with 9 bases that match TRBD2. The trim removed 1 base at V and 0 bases at J, leaving 1 base unmatched. The length of the CDR3 is 16 residues. Germline assignment: CDR1 SNHLY and CDR2 FYNNEI. This CDR3 is CASSEGTSVSYNEQFF. The CDR3 bases that were read are TGTGCCAGCAGTGAAGGGACTAGCGTCTCCTACAATGAG.

With respect to this clone: The read terminates 3 residues before the CDR3 end, so the remaining end is supplied by the germline J gene. This chain uses TRBV19 with TRBJ1-1; no definite D call. Per the germline V gene, CDR1 is LNHDA and CDR2 is SQIVND (reference sequence). Between the trimmed V and J ends, which lost 1 base and 0 bases, there was a span of 12 bases. CDR3 length: 16 amino acids. The CDR3 loop reads CASSIVLNPVNTEAFF. CDR3 bases read: TGTGCCAGTAGTATAGTGCTGAACCCGGTGAACACTGAA.

Only a few counts were recorded for this clone. The read gets to within 3 residues of the CDR3 end, and the germline J gene fills in the rest. The chain combines TRBV19 with TRBJ2-1; D is unclear. The CDR3 consists of 16 residues. The germline V and J ends were trimmed by 0 bases and 6 bases, with 15 bases remaining between them. Germline CDR1 and CDR2: LNHDA and SQIVND (reference sequence). CDR3 DNA (partial): TGTGCCAGTAGTATAGATGCGAGCCATCCTGGCAATGAG. Amino acids: CASSIDASHPGNE. In full, the CDR3 reads CASSIDASHPGNEQFF.